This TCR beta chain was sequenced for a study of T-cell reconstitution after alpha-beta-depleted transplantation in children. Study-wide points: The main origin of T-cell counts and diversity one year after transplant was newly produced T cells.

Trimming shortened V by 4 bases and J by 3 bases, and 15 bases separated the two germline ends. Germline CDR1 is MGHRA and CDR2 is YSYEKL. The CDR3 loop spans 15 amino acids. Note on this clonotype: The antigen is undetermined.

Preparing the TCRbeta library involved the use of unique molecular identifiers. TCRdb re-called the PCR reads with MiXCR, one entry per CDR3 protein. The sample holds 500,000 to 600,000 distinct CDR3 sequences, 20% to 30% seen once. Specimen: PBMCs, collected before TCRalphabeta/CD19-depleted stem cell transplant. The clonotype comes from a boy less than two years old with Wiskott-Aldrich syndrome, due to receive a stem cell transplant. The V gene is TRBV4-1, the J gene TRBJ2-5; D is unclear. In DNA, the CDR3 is TGCGCCAGCAGCCCAGGACCAGACCAGAAAGAGACCCAGTACTTC. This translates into CASSPGPDQKETQYF.